The 17 T cell receptor beta chains in this list originate from one sample, sequenced in a study of blood T cell repertoires in COVID-19. Produced via immunoSEQ multiplex PCR; TCRdb's table is partial and in-frame only. Here the sample spans about 360,000 clones, over 75% being singletons. Sequenced sample: PBMCs or T cells enriched from blood (not recorded which). The receptors originated from a woman in her 40s with acute COVID-19.

This clone was found a few times. The V call is TRBV2, the J call TRBJ1-4; 10 nucleotides line up with TRBD1. The CDR3 sequence is 14 residues long. The trim removed 7 bases at V and 7 bases at J, leaving 6 bases unmatched. CDR1 SNHLY and CDR2 FYNNEI come from the germline V gene. The chain's CDR3 is CASIKDRGPEKLFF. The CDR3 bases are TGTGCCAGCATCAAAGACAGGGGGCCTGAAAAACTGTTTTTT. Combining the CDR3 with reference TRBV2 and TRBJ1-4 gives the whole variable domain EPEVTQTPSHQVTQMGQEVILRCVPISNHLYFYWYRQILGQKVEFLVSFYNNEISEKSEIFDDQFSVERPDGSNFTLKIRSTKLEDSAMYFCASIKDRGPEKLFFGSGTQLSVL.

V usage is TRBV5-4 and J usage is TRBJ2-1; the D is unclear. This CDR3 is 15 amino acids long. Germline lookup yields CDR1 SGHNT and CDR2 YYREEE (reference sequence). V was cut by 0 bases and J by 0 bases, with 7 bases left in between. The CDR3 here is CASSLDTSSYNEQFF. The DNA of the CDR3 is TGTGCCAGCAGCTTGGACACAAGCTCCTACAATGAGCAGTTCTTC.

The CDR3 DNA is TGTGCCAGCAGCCTCCAGACAGTGACCGGCGCCGGGGAGCTGTTTTTT. Its protein is CASSLQTVTGAGELFF. The chain has TRBV3-1 (or the pseudogene TRBV3-2) and TRBJ2-2; TRBD1 is a possible D gene (5 bases). The germline gives CDR1 LGHDT, CDR2 YNNKEL (reference sequence). The CDR3 contains 16 residues. The V end lost 4 bases, the J end lost 6 bases, and 18 bases lay between the germline ends.

This chain joins TRBV2 and TRBJ1-1; the match to TRBD1 covers 7 bases. Per germline, CDR1 SNHLY and CDR2 FYNNEI. The CDR3 runs 17 residues. The V and J ends lost 6 bases and 2 bases, in that order; junction bases with no gene match: 15. Here the CDR3 reads CASRRGPGQPTNTEAFF. The DNA of the CDR3 is TGTGCCAGCAGGAGGGGGCCGGGACAGCCGACAAACACTGAAGCTTTCTTT.

The chain recombines TRBV4-1 with TRBJ2-1; no clear D gene. CDR1 and CDR2 (germline): MGHRA, YSYEKL. CDR3 length equals 12 residues. V gave up 0 bases and J gave up 9 bases, with 6 bases separating them. The CDR3 region is CASSQDPSEQFF. The CDR3 DNA follows: TGCGCCAGCAGCCAAGACCCTTCTGAGCAGTTCTTC.

The count of this clone is one. The V and J genes are TRBV5-6 and TRBJ1-2; D call uncertain. Germline V CDR1 and CDR2: SGHDT, YYEEEE. V was clipped by 1 base and J by 7 bases, with 14 bases between them. The CDR3 runs to 14 residues. For the CDR3, the DNA is TGTGCCAGCAGCTTGTATACGGGAACGGGTGGCTACACCTTC. Amino acids: CASSLYTGTGGYTF.

V is TRBV29-1 and J is TRBJ2-3; no reliable D call. Germline V lookup: CDR1 SQVTM, CDR2 ANQGSEA. Trimming removed 3 bases from V and 3 bases from J, with 4 bases in between. The CDR3 has 11 amino acids. The CDR3 sequence is CSVEETDTQYF. For the CDR3, the DNA is TGCAGCGTTGAGGAGACAGATACGCAGTATTTT.

This clone was detected a few times. J is TRBJ2-2 and V is TRBV3-1 (or the pseudogene TRBV3-2); 12 nucleotides match TRBD2. The CDR3 covers 18 residues. Germline CDR1 LGHDT, CDR2 YNNKEL (reference sequence). With 0 bases clipped from V and 4 bases from J, the junction kept 6 bases outside the gene matches. CDR3 residues: CASSQDFSSGGVTGELFF. Here the CDR3 DNA reads TGTGCCAGCAGCCAAGATTTCTCTAGCGGGGGGGTCACCGGGGAGCTGTTTTTT.

The V gene is TRBV5-1, the J gene TRBJ2-5; 9 positions agree with TRBD2. The CDR3 consists of 14 residues. The trim removed 2 bases at V and 4 bases at J, leaving 3 bases unmatched. Germline V gene data show CDR1 as SGHRS and CDR2 as YFSETQ. CDR3 bases: TGCGCCAGCAGCTTTAGCGGGGGATTAGAGACCCAGTACTTC. Residues: CASSFSGGLETQYF.

This chain uses TRBV19 with TRBJ2-7; 7 bases agree with TRBD1. Germline-derived CDR1 and CDR2 are LNHDA and SQIVND (reference sequence). The CDR3 length is 14 residues. J gave up 0 bases and V 6 bases, and 5 bases lay outside the gene matches. The CDR3 sequence is CASRDRDLSYEQYF. The CDR3 DNA reads as TGTGCCAGTAGAGACAGGGATCTCTCCTACGAGCAGTACTTC.

The rearrangement uses TRBV2 and TRBJ1-6; no reliable D call. Per the germline V gene, CDR1 is SNHLY and CDR2 is FYNNEI. V lost 2 bases to trimming and J lost 0 bases, with 8 bases between them. The CDR3 consists of 16 residues. The CDR3 loop reads CASSETLSSYNSPLHF. CDR3 in DNA: TGTGCCAGCAGTGAAACCCTGAGCTCCTATAATTCACCCCTCCACTTT.

Many counts were recorded for this clone. V usage is TRBV5-4 and J usage is TRBJ2-3; TRBD2 aligns across 9 bases. Per the germline V gene, CDR1 is SGHNT and CDR2 is YYREEE (reference sequence). There are 15 residues in the CDR3. With V trimmed by 4 bases and J by 5 bases, 8 bases remained unmatched. CDR3: CASSPRGAGGDTQYF. CDR3 nucleotides: TGTGCCAGCAGCCCCCGGGGAGCGGGGGGAGATACGCAGTATTTT.

J is TRBJ2-7 and V is TRBV29-1; TRBD1 matches at 11 bases. This CDR3 contains 13 residues. The V and J ends lost 7 bases and 6 bases, in that order; junction bases with no gene match: 8. CDR1 is SQVTM, CDR2 ANQGSEA, per germline. CDR3 sequence: CSAGQGARSEQYF. CDR3 sequence (DNA): TGCAGCGCAGGACAGGGGGCGAGAAGCGAGCAGTACTTC.

The J gene is TRBJ2-3, the V gene TRBV11-3; tentative D call: TRBD1 (6 bases). The V gene's germline CDR1 is SGHNT and CDR2 YENEEA. V shed 0 bases and J shed 10 bases, with 14 bases lying between them. This CDR3 contains 14 residues. As DNA, the CDR3 is TGTGCCAGCAGCTTAGATGGTCCAGGGGCCGCGCAGTATTTT. It specifies CASSLDGPGAAQYF.

This sequence joins TRBV5-8 and TRBJ1-1, with D uncertain. This CDR3 has 11 residues. Germline loops: CDR1 SGHTS, CDR2 YDEGEE. Trimming removed 0 bases from V and 10 bases from J, with 7 bases in between. The CDR3 loop is CASSLVAGAFF. CDR3 sequence (DNA): TGTGCCAGCAGCTTGGTGGCAGGAGCTTTCTTT.

V gene TRBV5-4 combines with J gene TRBJ2-5; D is undetermined. This CDR3 is 13 amino acids long. V dropped 0 bases and J dropped 2 bases, with 5 bases sitting between them. Germline-derived CDR1 and CDR2 are SGHNT and YYREEE (reference sequence). CDR3 DNA: TGTGCCAGCAGCTTGGCCCCACAAGAGACCCAGTACTTC. Translated, it gives CASSLAPQETQYF.

This chain connects TRBV12-3 or TRBV12-4 to TRBJ1-5; D gene uncertain. The CDR3 extends over 11 amino acids. Trimming removed 6 bases from V and 4 bases from J, with 4 bases in between. As DNA, the CDR3 is TGTGCCAGCAGCAATAATCAGCCCCAGCATTTT. As protein: CASSNNQPQHF.